The following is a T cell receptor beta chain sequence with its context. Its antigen is undetermined. The record originates from a study of cytomegalovirus exposure and HLA in healthy donors. Primers included in the PCR were 60 Vbeta and 13 Jbeta primers. The table came from immunoSEQ multiplex PCR; TCRdb's copy has only in-frame clones and leaves some out. The sample yields roughly 160,000 clones, less than 90% seen once. CDR1 MNHEY and CDR2 SMNVEV come from the germline V gene (reference sequence). V lost 7 bases, J lost 0 bases, and 4 bases lay in between. The CDR3 consists of 11 residues. Study-wide points: The presence/absence work took it that sequencing depth was about the same across donors. Under in vitro conditions, three CMV-associated chains were confirmed as specific for CMV antigens. TRBV6-2, TRBV6-3 and some other V segments were unresolvable in 87-base-pair reads.

As for the donors, each was a healthy bone marrow donor. J is TRBJ2-7 and V is TRBV27; D uncertain. The source of this sequence is a boy between 2 and 10 years old in good health and CMV-seronegative. Material: PBMCs. In DNA form, the CDR3 reads TGTGCCAGCACTAACTCCTACGAGCAGTACTTC. It encodes CASTNSYEQYF.